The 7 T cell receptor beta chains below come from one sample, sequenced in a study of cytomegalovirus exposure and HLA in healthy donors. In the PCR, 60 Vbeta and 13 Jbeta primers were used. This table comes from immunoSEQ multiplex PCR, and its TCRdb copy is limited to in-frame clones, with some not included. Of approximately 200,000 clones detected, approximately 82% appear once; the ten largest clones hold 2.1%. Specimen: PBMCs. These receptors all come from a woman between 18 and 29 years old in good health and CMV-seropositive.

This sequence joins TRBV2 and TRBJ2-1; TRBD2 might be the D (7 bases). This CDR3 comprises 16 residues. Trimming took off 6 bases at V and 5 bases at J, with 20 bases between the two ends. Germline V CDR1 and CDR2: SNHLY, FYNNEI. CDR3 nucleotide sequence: TGTGCCAGCAGGGAAAGGGGGGGACATATGAACAATGAGCAGTTCTTC. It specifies CASRERGGHMNNEQFF.

CDR3 sequence: CASSQDLTGSSYEQYF. DNA for the CDR3: TGCGCCAGCAGCCAAGATTTAACGGGGAGCTCCTACGAGCAGTACTTC. The chain is built from TRBV4-1 and TRBJ2-7, with D possibly being TRBD2 (5 bases). The V gene's germline CDR1 is MGHRA and CDR2 YSYEKL. With 0 bases removed from V and 0 bases from J, the gap between germline ends came to 12 bases. This CDR3 is built from 16 residues.

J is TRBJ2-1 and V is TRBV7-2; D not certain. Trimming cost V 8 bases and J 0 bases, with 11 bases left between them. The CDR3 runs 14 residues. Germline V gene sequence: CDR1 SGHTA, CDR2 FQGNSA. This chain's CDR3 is CASAKESSYNEQFF. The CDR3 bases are TGTGCCAGCGCAAAGGAGAGCTCCTACAATGAGCAGTTCTTC.

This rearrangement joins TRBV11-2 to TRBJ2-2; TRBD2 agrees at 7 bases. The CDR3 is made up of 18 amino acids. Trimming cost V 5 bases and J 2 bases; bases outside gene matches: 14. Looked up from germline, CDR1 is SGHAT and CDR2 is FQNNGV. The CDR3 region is CASSPTGGGFSNTGELFF. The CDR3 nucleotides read TGTGCCAGCAGCCCCACGGGCGGGGGATTCAGCAACACCGGGGAGCTGTTTTTT.

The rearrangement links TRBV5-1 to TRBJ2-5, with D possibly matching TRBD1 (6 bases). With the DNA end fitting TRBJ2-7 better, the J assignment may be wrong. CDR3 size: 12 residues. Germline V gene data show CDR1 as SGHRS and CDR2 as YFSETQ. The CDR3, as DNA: TGCGCCAGCAGCCAGGGGTTGGACGAGCAGTACTTC. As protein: CASSQGLDEQYF.

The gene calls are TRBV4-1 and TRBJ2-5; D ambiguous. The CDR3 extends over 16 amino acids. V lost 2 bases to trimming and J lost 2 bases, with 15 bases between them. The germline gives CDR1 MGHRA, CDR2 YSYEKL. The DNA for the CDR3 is TGCGCCAGCAGCCAACTTCTGCGACAAAGACAAGAGACCCAGTACTTC. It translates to CASSQLLRQRQETQYF.

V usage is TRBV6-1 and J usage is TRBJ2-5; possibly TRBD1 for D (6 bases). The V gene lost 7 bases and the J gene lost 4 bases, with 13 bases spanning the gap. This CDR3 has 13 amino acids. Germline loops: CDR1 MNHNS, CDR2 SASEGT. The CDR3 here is CASNTGWGETQYF. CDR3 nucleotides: TGTGCCAGCAATACAGGGTGGGGAGAGACCCAGTACTTC.